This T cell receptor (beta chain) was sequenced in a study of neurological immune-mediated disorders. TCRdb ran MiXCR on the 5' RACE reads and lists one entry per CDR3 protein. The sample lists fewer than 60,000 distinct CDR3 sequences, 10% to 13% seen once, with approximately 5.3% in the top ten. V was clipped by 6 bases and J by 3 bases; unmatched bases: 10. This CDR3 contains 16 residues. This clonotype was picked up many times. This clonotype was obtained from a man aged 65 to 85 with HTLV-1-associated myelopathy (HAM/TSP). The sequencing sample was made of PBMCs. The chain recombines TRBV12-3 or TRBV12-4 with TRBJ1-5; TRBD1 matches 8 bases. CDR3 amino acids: CASSPGQGGYNQPQHF. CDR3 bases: TGTGCCAGCAGCCCCGGACAGGGAGGATACAATCAGCCCCAGCATTTT.